The sequence of this T cell receptor beta chain was determined in a study of identifying expanded T cells in peripheral blood. Findings and limits, study-wide: Variance in clone template counts between roughly two-week samples significantly increased with total template count across all healthy donors.

Healthy donors had no documented immune events, such as infections, while sampled. Assay used: immunoSEQ multiplex PCR; TCRdb lists only in-frame clones, some missing. The data hold tens of thousands of clones, with around four fifths observed a single time. Trimming removed 1 base at V and 7 bases at J, with 11 bases between. The CDR3 loop spans 14 amino acids. Germline CDR1 SGDLS, CDR2 YYNGEE. This clone has just one count. Its antigen is unidentified. The sequenced material came from blood. The genes are TRBV9 and TRBJ2-2; D unresolved. The source of this sequence is a person aged 18-70 years in good health. CDR3 DNA: TGTGCCAGCAGCGTACGGCAGTCTGACGGGGAGCTGTTTTTT. Translation: CASSVRQSDGELFF.